The rows below give T cell receptor beta chains drawn from one sample of a study of cytomegalovirus exposure and HLA in healthy donors. Measured with immunoSEQ multiplex PCR; TCRdb has only the in-frame clones, and not every one. The sample consists of around 150,000 clones, over 70% of them appearing once. Sequenced input: PBMCs. The receptors stem from a man between 18 and 29 years old in good health and CMV-seropositive. Both conserved end residues are part of each CDR3. The order of the fields is clone size, V gene, J gene, D gene, CDR3 protein, CDR3 DNA. The D gene is left open where the match is weak. Clone size is shown for a subset of rows, as once, few, many or a class of expanded clone.

-	TRBV4-3	TRBJ1-5	TRBD1	CASSQDLRGAGGQPQHF	TGCGCCAGCAGCCAAGATCTCAGGGGGGCTGGGGGTCAGCCCCAGCATTTT
-	TRBV10-3	TRBJ2-7	TRBD2	CAISESGGIGQYF	TGTGCCATCAGTGAGTCGGGGGGGATAGGGCAGTACTTC
-	TRBV27	TRBJ2-7	TRBD1	CASAWDREAYEQYF	TGTGCCAGCGCCTGGGACAGGGAGGCCTACGAGCAGTACTTC
-	TRBV6-4	TRBJ2-7	TRBD2	CASGGASGRAGYF	TGTGCCAGTGGGGGGGCTAGCGGGAGGGCCGGGTACTTC
-	TRBV14	TRBJ1-1	TRBD1	CASSQVATTGVGRNTEAFF	TGTGCCAGCAGCCAAGTCGCTACAACAGGGGTAGGTAGGAACACTGAAGCTTTCTTT
few	TRBV27	TRBJ2-1	TRBD2	CASSAGGSGMVDEQFF	TGTGCCAGCAGTGCCGGGGGTAGCGGGATGGTCGATGAGCAGTTCTTC
-	TRBV30	TRBJ1-1	TRBD1	CARDRAMNTEAFF	TGTGCCAGGGACAGGGCGATGAACACTGAAGCTTTCTTT
-	TRBV2	TRBJ1-1	-	CASQVDTEAFF	TGTGCCAGCCAGGTGGACACTGAAGCTTTCTTT
-	TRBV2	TRBJ1-2	-	CASSAVVGYTF	TGTGCCAGCAGTGCCGTAGTTGGCTACACCTTC
-	TRBV19	TRBJ2-3	TRBD2	CASSIRTSGGALDTQYF	TGTGCCAGTAGTATTCGGACTAGCGGGGGGGCCTTGGATACGCAGTATTTT
-	TRBV7-2	TRBJ2-7	TRBD2	CASSPRRGLAVTYEQYF	TGTGCCAGCAGCCCAAGACGGGGCCTAGCGGTAACCTACGAGCAGTACTTC
-	TRBV11-2	TRBJ2-7	TRBD2	CASSQGRTGLAYHEQYF	TGTGCCAGCAGCCAAGGAAGAACGGGACTAGCGTATCACGAGCAGTACTTC
-	TRBV7-6	TRBJ2-1	TRBD2	CASSLERSGRSRNEQFF	TGTGCCAGCAGCTTAGAGCGGAGCGGGAGGAGTCGTAATGAGCAGTTCTTC
-	TRBV18	TRBJ2-2	-	CASSPWGHDTGELFF	TGTGCCAGCTCACCATGGGGCCATGACACCGGGGAGCTGTTTTTT
few	TRBV5-4	TRBJ2-6	-	CASSPGVGEESSGANVLTF	TGTGCCAGCAGCCCGGGGGTAGGGGAGGAGAGCTCTGGGGCCAACGTCCTGACTTTC
-	TRBV21-1	TRBJ2-3	-	CASSIPTGEVMDTQYF	TGTGCCAGCAGCATCCCGACCGGAGAGGTCATGGATACGCAGTATTTT
-	TRBV28	TRBJ2-7	TRBD1	CASSTTGGTYEQYF	TGTGCCAGCAGTACAACAGGGGGAACCTACGAGCAGTACTTC
-	TRBV9	TRBJ1-3	-	CASSEIDDSSGNTIYF	TGTGCCAGCAGCGAAATAGACGACAGCTCTGGAAACACCATATATTTT
-	TRBV30	TRBJ1-5	-	CAWTRGGRGNQPQHF	TGTGCCTGGACTAGGGGGGGAAGGGGCAATCAGCCCCAGCATTTT
-	TRBV13	TRBJ2-2	TRBD2	CASSLGTSGRSGELFF	TGTGCCAGCAGCTTAGGGACTAGCGGGAGGAGCGGGGAGCTGTTTTTT
-	TRBV5-4	TRBJ2-1	TRBD2	CASTIGPSGDNEQFF	TGTGCCAGCACCATAGGGCCTAGCGGGGACAATGAGCAGTTCTTC
-	TRBV21-1	TRBJ1-5	-	CASSTKFAGQYSNQPQHF	TGTGCCAGCAGCACAAAGTTTGCGGGACAGTATAGCAATCAGCCCCAGCATTTT
-	TRBV7-2	TRBJ1-6	-	CASSLALGGDSPLHF	TGTGCCAGCAGCTTAGCCCTGGGGGGGGATTCACCCCTCCACTTT
-	TRBV9	TRBJ1-1	TRBD1	CASSVGGGQNTEAFF	TGTGCCAGCAGCGTCGGAGGGGGCCAGAACACTGAAGCTTTCTTT
-	TRBV5-1	TRBJ2-2	-	CASSITRNSDTGELFF	TGCGCCAGCAGCATTACCAGGAATAGTGACACCGGGGAGCTGTTTTTT
-	TRBV4-1	TRBJ1-2	-	CASSQVLRGSYGYTF	TGCGCCAGCAGCCAAGTTCTCAGGGGTAGCTATGGCTACACCTTC
-	TRBV5-1	TRBJ2-5	-	CASSLYRETQYF	TGCGCCAGCAGCTTGTACCGGGAGACCCAGTACTTC
-	TRBV2	TRBJ1-5	-	CASSRDRPYSNQPQHF	TGTGCCAGCAGTAGAGACAGGCCTTATAGCAATCAGCCCCAGCATTTT
-	TRBV18	TRBJ2-7	TRBD1	CASSSWTGNDEQYF	TGTGCCAGCTCATCTTGGACAGGGAACGACGAGCAGTACTTC
-	TRBV28	TRBJ2-3	TRBD2	CASSLAGGPRNTQYF	TGTGCCAGCAGTTTAGCGGGAGGGCCTAGAAATACGCAGTATTTT
-	TRBV6-1	TRBJ2-3	-	CASTPGGTDTQYF	TGTGCCAGCACCCCCGGAGGGACAGATACGCAGTATTTT
once	TRBV5-4	TRBJ2-1	TRBD1	CASTLAGTGYNEQFF	TGTGCCAGCACCCTAGCCGGGACAGGTTACAATGAGCAGTTCTTC
few	TRBV11-2	TRBJ2-1	-	CASSYGQYNEQFF	TGTGCCAGCAGCTACGGACAGTACAATGAGCAGTTCTTC
-	TRBV7-9	TRBJ1-5	-	CASSLTGNQPQHF	TGTGCCAGCAGCCTGACAGGAAATCAGCCCCAGCATTTT
-	TRBV10-3	TRBJ2-7	TRBD2	CAINAETGAGLELYEQYF	TGTGCCATCAATGCCGAGACAGGTGCGGGACTAGAACTCTACGAGCAGTACTTC